These 25 T cell receptor beta chains came from one sample sequenced in a study of blood T cell repertoires in COVID-19. Sequencing used immunoSEQ multiplex PCR; TCRdb keeps in-frame clones, though not all of them. The profile shows approximately 190,000 clones, 80% of them singletons. The sequenced material came from peripheral blood. The receptors stem from a man aged 55 to 70 with acute or convalescent COVID-19.

The chain uses TRBV7-2 and TRBJ2-7, with D perhaps TRBD2 (5 bases). This CDR3 has 14 amino acids. V was clipped by 3 bases and J by 7 bases, with 16 bases between them. Germline lookup yields CDR1 SGHTA and CDR2 FQGNSA. The CDR3 region has the DNA TGTGCCAGCAGCTTTATATCGGGGAAAGGGGAGCAGTACTTC. It encodes CASSFISGKGEQYF. The entire variable domain, with the rest obtained from reference TRBV7-2 and TRBJ2-7, is as follows: GAGVSQSPSNKVTEKGKDVELRCDPISGHTALYWYRQSLGQGLEFLIYFQGNSAPDKSGLPSDRFSAERTGGSVSTLTIQRTQQEDSAVYLCASSFISGKGEQYFGPGTRLTVT.

Here the CDR3 reads CATSGGTSGGSEQFF. The CDR3, as DNA: TGTGCCACCAGTGGCGGGACTAGTGGGGGGAGTGAGCAGTTCTTC. The chain couples TRBV24-1 to TRBJ2-1, with 8 bases identical to TRBD2. Germline assignment: CDR1 KGHDR and CDR2 SFDVKD. This CDR3 spans 15 amino acids. V shed 5 bases and J 9 bases; nucleotides not matched to a gene: 11.

A few counts support this clone. J is TRBJ1-1 and V is TRBV6-5; D perhaps matches TRBD1 (5 bases). CDR3 length: 13 residues. Germline CDR1 and CDR2: MNHEY and SVGAGI. Trimming left V 8 bases short and J 5 bases short, with 15 bases between. CDR3: CASLGAGFTEAFF. The CDR3, as DNA: TGTGCCAGCCTAGGGGCAGGGTTTACTGAAGCTTTCTTT.

The CDR3 nucleotides read TGTGCCAGCAGTTACTCGACACACGGACTCTATGGCTACACCTTC. This translates into CASSYSTHGLYGYTF. V usage is TRBV6-5 and J usage is TRBJ1-2; no firm D call. The CDR3 runs 15 residues. Trimming stripped 0 bases from V and 4 bases from J, with 12 bases between. Germline V lookup: CDR1 MNHEY, CDR2 SVGAGI.

The chain couples TRBV18 to TRBJ2-3; D uncertain. The V and J ends lost 5 bases and 2 bases respectively, with 11 bases between them. Germline lookup yields CDR1 KGHSH and CDR2 LQKENI. CDR3 length: 14 amino acids. For the CDR3, the DNA is TGTGCCAGCTCAACGAAAGCAATCACAGATACGCAGTATTTT. This translates into CASSTKAITDTQYF.

This rearrangement joins TRBV27 to TRBJ2-4; 12 positions agree with TRBD2. V lost 6 bases and J lost 6; bases outside the gene matches: 6. The CDR3 loop spans 15 amino acids. Germline CDR1 reads MNHEY; CDR2 reads SMNVEV (reference sequence). The CDR3 sequence: CASRGLAGNPNIQYF. In DNA form, the CDR3 reads TGTGCCAGCAGGGGACTAGCGGGTAATCCAAACATTCAGTACTTC.

The chain links TRBV9 to TRBJ1-4; maybe TRBD1 (6 bases). CDR1 and CDR2 (germline): SGDLS, YYNGEE. The CDR3 is made up of 14 amino acids. Trimming took 5 bases from V and 3 from J, leaving 11 bases between them. CDR3 sequence: CASSPGDPNEKLFF. CDR3 coding DNA: TGTGCCAGCAGTCCAGGGGACCCTAATGAAAAACTGTTTTTT.

This clone was seen a handful of times. The chain couples TRBV10-2 to TRBJ1-1, with D uncertain. This CDR3 is built from 15 residues. Trimming cost V 5 bases and J 4 bases, with 17 bases left between them. Germline lookup yields CDR1 WSHSY and CDR2 SAAADI. CDR3 loop: CASSPSPTFGTEAFF. The CDR3 DNA reads as TGCGCCAGCAGTCCCTCCCCCACTTTTGGCACTGAAGCTTTCTTT.

The chain links TRBV7-4 to TRBJ2-7; 9 bases map to TRBD1. V trimming: 2 bases; J trimming: 5 bases; junction bases outside the gene matches: 7. The germline V gene encodes CDR1 SGHVT and CDR2 SQSDAQ. The CDR3 covers 15 residues. The CDR3 region is CASSLSRQGGDEQYF. The CDR3, as DNA: TGTGCCAGCAGCTTATCCCGACAGGGGGGTGACGAGCAGTACTTC.

The DNA of the CDR3 is TGTGCCAGCAGCCAGTCGACTAGTGAGGGCTACGAGCAGTACTTC. It yields the protein CASSQSTSEGYEQYF. The chain joins TRBV4-2 to TRBJ2-7; D perhaps matches TRBD2 (6 bases). This CDR3 is 15 amino acids long. Trimming shortened V by 3 bases and J by 3 bases, and 15 bases separated the two germline ends. The germline gives CDR1 LGHNA, CDR2 YNFKEQ.

The J gene is TRBJ2-3, the V gene TRBV25-1; TRBD1 aligns across 8 bases. V trimming: 3 bases; J trimming: 1 base; junction bases outside the gene matches: 6. The CDR3 has 16 amino acids. Germline CDR1 is MGHDK and CDR2 is SYGVNS. The CDR3 DNA is TGTGCCAGCAGTGACTACGACAGGGGACGCACAGATACGCAGTATTTT. The encoded protein is CASSDYDRGRTDTQYF.

This chain links TRBV7-6 with TRBJ2-6, with a tentative D call TRBD1 (6 bases). This CDR3 region has 16 residues. V was shortened by 6 bases and J by 0 bases, with 12 bases between the two germline ends. The germline V gene encodes CDR1 SGHVS and CDR2 FNYEAQ. The chain's CDR3 is CASRPTGLSGANVLTF. The CDR3 coding sequence is TGTGCCAGCAGGCCCACAGGGCTCTCTGGGGCCAACGTCCTGACTTTC.

The rearrangement links TRBV6-5 to TRBJ2-1; 10 bases are a match to TRBD1. The CDR3 runs 14 residues. Germline V gene lookup returns CDR1 MNHEY and CDR2 SVGAGI. Trimming took 4 bases from V and 8 from J; bases not matched to a gene: 5. The CDR3 bases are TGTGCCAGCAGTTCACCCGGGACAGGGGATGAGCAGTTCTTC. Translation: CASSSPGTGDEQFF.

This clone was picked up a small number of times. The chain employs TRBV2 and TRBJ1-5; tentatively, D is TRBD1 (6 bases). V was clipped by 4 bases and J by 6 bases, with 16 bases between them. Germline loops: CDR1 SNHLY, CDR2 FYNNEI. This CDR3 region has 15 residues. This chain's CDR3 is CASSGGGEGGQPQHF. CDR3 DNA sequence: TGTGCCAGCAGTGGTGGAGGGGAGGGGGGTCAGCCCCAGCATTTT.

J is TRBJ2-5 and V is TRBV7-6; 10 positions agree with TRBD2. Germline CDR1 is SGHVS and CDR2 is FNYEAQ. This CDR3 contains 18 residues. V dropped 3 bases and J dropped 0; count of bases not matched to a gene: 10. The CDR3 sequence is CASSFPSGRMGYQETQYF. CDR3 DNA sequence: TGTGCCAGCAGCTTTCCTAGCGGGAGAATGGGGTACCAAGAGACCCAGTACTTC.

V gene TRBV15 combines with J gene TRBJ2-2; 7 bases align to TRBD2. The CDR3 extends over 17 amino acids. Germline-derived CDR1 and CDR2 are LNHNV and YYDKDF (reference sequence). The J segment lost 5 bases and the V segment lost 0 bases, leaving 9 bases of the junction unmatched. The CDR3 reads CATSRDLAGVETGELFF. The CDR3 nucleotides read TGTGCCACCAGCAGAGATTTGGCGGGAGTGGAGACCGGGGAGCTGTTTTTT.

The chain is built from TRBV20-1 and TRBJ2-3; TRBD2 matches at 13 bases. Germline CDR1 DFQATT, CDR2 SNEGSKA (reference sequence). Trimming cost V 3 bases and J 3 bases; bases outside gene matches: 9. This CDR3 has 17 residues. CDR3 region: CSASWTSGSDLTDTQYF. The DNA for the CDR3 is TGCAGTGCTAGTTGGACTAGCGGGAGCGACCTGACAGATACGCAGTATTTT.

This clone was seen only a few times. The chain links TRBV4-2 to TRBJ2-2; D is perhaps TRBD2 (5 bases). This CDR3 is built from 16 residues. Trimming removed 1 base from V and 7 bases from J, with 16 bases in between. Germline V gives CDR1 LGHNA, CDR2 YNFKEQ. CDR3 in amino acids: CASSQGRQPYSGELFF. As DNA, the CDR3 is TGTGCCAGCAGCCAAGGGAGGCAACCATATAGCGGGGAGCTGTTTTTT.

The chain employs TRBV16 and TRBJ1-5; weak D call: TRBD1 (6 bases). Germline CDR1 reads KGHSY; CDR2 reads FQNENV. The CDR3 consists of 14 residues. Trimming removed 4 bases at V and 7 bases at J, with 14 bases between. The CDR3 spells CASSPIEGGQPQHF. For the CDR3, the DNA is TGTGCCAGCAGCCCAATAGAGGGGGGGCAGCCCCAGCATTTT.

The rearrangement links TRBV3-1 (or the pseudogene TRBV3-2) to TRBJ2-3, with D maybe TRBD2 (6 bases). Deletions cut 4 bases from V and 2 bases from J, with 10 bases between. From germline, CDR1 is LGHDT and CDR2 YNNKEL (reference sequence). This CDR3 has 14 amino acids. CDR3 DNA sequence: TGTGCCAGCAGCCGGGACTCAAACACAGATACGCAGTATTTT. The encoded protein is CASSRDSNTDTQYF.

This chain uses TRBV5-8 with TRBJ1-2, with 8 bases matching TRBD1. Germline trimming cut 0 bases from V and 4 bases from J; bases unmatched to any gene: 2. The V gene's germline CDR1 is SGHTS and CDR2 YDEGEE. The CDR3 spans 14 residues. CDR3: CASSLGRGRYGYTF. As DNA, the CDR3 is TGTGCCAGCAGCTTGGGCAGGGGGCGCTATGGCTACACCTTC. Based on the CDR3 plus reference TRBV5-8 and TRBJ1-2, the full variable domain is EAGVTQSPTHLIKTRGQQATLRCSPISGHTSVYWYQQALGLGLQFLLWYDEGEERNRGNFPPRFSGRQFPNYSSELNVNALELEDSALYLCASSLGRGRYGYTFGSGTRLTVV.

The chain joins TRBV2 to TRBJ2-3, with TRBD1 identical over 10 bases. The ends lost 8 bases at V and 5 bases at J; junction bases unmatched: 13. Germline assignment: CDR1 SNHLY and CDR2 FYNNEI. There are 16 residues in the CDR3. CDR3 nucleotides: TGTGCCAGCGATTCCCCCTCTCGGACAGGGGGAGATACGCAGTATTTT. Protein product: CASDSPSRTGGDTQYF. Together with reference TRBV2 and TRBJ2-3, the CDR3 gives the full variable domain: EPEVTQTPSHQVTQMGQEVILRCVPISNHLYFYWYRQILGQKVEFLVSFYNNEISEKSEIFDDQFSVERPDGSNFTLKIRSTKLEDSAMYFCASDSPSRTGGDTQYFGPGTRLTVL.

This clone was counted between two and nine times. The rearrangement links TRBV2 to TRBJ1-2, with a possible D match to TRBD1 (6 bases). This CDR3 region has 13 residues. V dropped 4 bases and J dropped 8 bases, with 14 bases sitting between them. The germline V gene encodes CDR1 SNHLY and CDR2 FYNNEI. This CDR3 reads CASSVRGGGGYTF. CDR3 nucleotide sequence: TGTGCCAGCAGTGTCCGAGGGGGTGGAGGCTACACCTTC.

The chain carries TRBV5-1 and TRBJ1-1, with a weak D call TRBD1 (5 bases). V shed 4 bases and J shed 1 base, with 11 bases lying between them. Per the germline V gene, CDR1 is SGHRS and CDR2 is YFSETQ. This CDR3 region has 14 residues. The CDR3 sequence: CASSVPTGNTEAFF. CDR3 nucleotide sequence: TGCGCCAGCAGCGTGCCCACAGGGAACACTGAAGCTTTCTTT.

This sequence joins TRBV30 and TRBJ1-3, with TRBD1 identical over 10 bases. CDR1 and CDR2 (germline): GTSNPN, SVGIG (reference sequence). This CDR3 is built from 17 residues. The V gene end was trimmed by 3 bases and the J gene end by 0 bases; junction bases not matched to a gene: 8. CDR3 DNA sequence: TGTGCCTGGAGGGATCAGGGACAGGGGATCTCTGGAAACACCATATATTTT. Residues: CAWRDQGQGISGNTIYF.